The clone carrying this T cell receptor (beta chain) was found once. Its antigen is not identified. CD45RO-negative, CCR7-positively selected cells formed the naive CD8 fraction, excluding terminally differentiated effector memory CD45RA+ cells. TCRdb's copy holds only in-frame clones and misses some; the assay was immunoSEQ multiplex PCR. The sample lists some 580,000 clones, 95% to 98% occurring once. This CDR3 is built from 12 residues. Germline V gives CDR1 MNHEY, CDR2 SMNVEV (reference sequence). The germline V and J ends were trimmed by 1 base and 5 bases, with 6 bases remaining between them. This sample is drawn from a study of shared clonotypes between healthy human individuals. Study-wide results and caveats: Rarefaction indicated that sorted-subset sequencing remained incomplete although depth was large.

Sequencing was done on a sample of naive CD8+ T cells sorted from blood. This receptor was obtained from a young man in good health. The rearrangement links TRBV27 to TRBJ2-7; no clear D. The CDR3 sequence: CASSLYGDEQYF. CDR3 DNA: TGTGCCAGCAGTTTATACGGAGACGAGCAGTACTTC.